This TCR beta chain was identified in a study of cytomegalovirus exposure and HLA in healthy donors. With 60 Vbeta and 13 Jbeta primers, the PCR was carried out. Sequencing was performed with immunoSEQ multiplex PCR; in TCRdb, only in-frame clones are kept and a portion is missing. Of about 200,000 clones in the sample, approximately 80% were seen once. V was clipped by 0 bases and J by 5 bases, with 14 bases between them. Germline values: CDR1 LNHNV, CDR2 YYDKDF (reference sequence). CDR3 length equals 15 residues. This rearrangement joins TRBV15 to TRBJ2-7; D may be TRBD1 (6 bases). The sequencing input was PBMCs. This receptor was identified in a man aged 45-65 years in good health and CMV-seronegative. The CDR3 reads CATSRDRGTWNEQYF. Here the CDR3 DNA reads TGTGCCACCAGCAGAGACAGGGGCACTTGGAACGAGCAGTACTTC.